Reported below is one T cell receptor beta chain. Its antigen is undetermined. Assay: immunoSEQ multiplex PCR; the TCRdb copy retains only in-frame clones and omits some. The sample yields approximately 2,500 clones, roughly 79% seen once. Conventional CD4+ T cells were sorted from blood as CD25-low CD127-high cells. This specimen belongs to a study of regulatory and conventional T cells in RAG deficiency. General study results and limits: Shorter CDR3s in all patient subsets; >80% Treg-Tconv overlap in Omenn. Omenn CD25-high CD127-low cells may be activated cells, not true Tregs. Control T-cell subsets had markedly higher Shannon entropy and lower Simpson indices than RAG-deficient patients. Other subsets showed approximately 10-fold reductions, but Treg unique TCR beta sequences fell roughly 93-fold in these patients.

Trimming took off 3 bases at V and 12 bases at J, with 21 bases between the two ends. CDR1 and CDR2 (germline): LNHDA, SQIVND (reference sequence). This CDR3 comprises 15 residues. The J gene is TRBJ2-1, the V gene TRBV19; D possibly corresponds to TRBD2 (5 bases). Sequencing input: CD4+ effector T cells sorted from blood. This receptor was identified in a human donor with RAG deficiency presenting as severe combined immunodeficiency. CDR3 in amino acids: CASSISDGGGVGQFF. The CDR3 DNA reads as TGTGCCAGTAGTATCTCAGACGGAGGTGGCGTTGGGCAGTTCTTC.